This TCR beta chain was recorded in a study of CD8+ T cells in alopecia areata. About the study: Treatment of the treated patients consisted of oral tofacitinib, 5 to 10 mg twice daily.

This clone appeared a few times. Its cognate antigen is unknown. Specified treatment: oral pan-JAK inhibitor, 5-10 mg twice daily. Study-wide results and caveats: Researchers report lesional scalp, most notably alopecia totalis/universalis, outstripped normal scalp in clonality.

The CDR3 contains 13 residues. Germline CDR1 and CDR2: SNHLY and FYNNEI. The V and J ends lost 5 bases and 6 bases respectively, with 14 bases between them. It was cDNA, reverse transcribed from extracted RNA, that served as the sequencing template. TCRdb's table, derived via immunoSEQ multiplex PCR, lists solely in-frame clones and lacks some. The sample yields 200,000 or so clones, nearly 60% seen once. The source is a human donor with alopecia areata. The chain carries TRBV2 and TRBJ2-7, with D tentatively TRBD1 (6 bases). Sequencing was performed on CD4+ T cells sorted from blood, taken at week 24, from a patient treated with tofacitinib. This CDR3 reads CASSLYGGLEQYF. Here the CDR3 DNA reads TGTGCCAGCAGTCTATATGGGGGCCTCGAGCAGTACTTC. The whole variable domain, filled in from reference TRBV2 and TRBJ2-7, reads EPEVTQTPSHQVTQMGQEVILRCVPISNHLYFYWYRQILGQKVEFLVSFYNNEISEKSEIFDDQFSVERPDGSNFTLKIRSTKLEDSAMYFCASSLYGGLEQYFGPGTRLTVT.